Below, 16 T cell receptor beta chains from the same sample are listed, as sequenced in a study of shared T cell receptors in the human thymus. Only in-frame clones appear in the TCRdb table, and some are missing; sequencing was by immunoSEQ multiplex PCR. Among hundreds of thousands of clones listed, more than 85% were seen once. The specimen sequenced was thymocytes. The source is a human donor.

The rearrangement uses TRBV28 and TRBJ2-7; D is undetermined. Germline V gives CDR1 MDHEN, CDR2 SYDVKM. The CDR3 has 14 residues. V shed 3 bases and J shed 1 base, with 10 bases lying between them. CDR3 nucleotides: TGTGCCAGCAGTTTTATGGTCTCTTCCTACGAGCAGTACTTC. Translating gives CASSFMVSSYEQYF.

This rearrangement joins TRBV4-3 to TRBJ2-7; D uncertain. V lost 1 base and J 0 bases, leaving 4 bases between the germline ends. The CDR3 spans 13 residues. CDR1 and CDR2 from the germline V gene are LGHNA and YSLEER. CDR3 loop: CASSQVLSYEQYF. The CDR3, as DNA: TGCGCCAGCAGCCAAGTACTCTCCTACGAGCAGTACTTC.

The chain has TRBV27 and TRBJ1-2; no definite D call. V was pared by 3 bases and J by 8 bases, with 13 bases between. Germline-derived CDR1 and CDR2 are MNHEY and SMNVEV (reference sequence). CDR3 size: 13 residues. CDR3 amino acids: CASSLTGVGGYTF. For the CDR3, the DNA is TGTGCCAGCAGTTTGACGGGCGTCGGGGGCTACACCTTC.

The chain combines TRBV5-1 with TRBJ2-1; 7 bases line up with TRBD2. Germline values: CDR1 SGHRS, CDR2 YFSETQ. CDR3 length: 17 amino acids. With 1 base clipped from V and 5 bases from J, the junction kept 12 bases outside the gene matches. The CDR3 DNA sequence: TGCGCCAGCAGCTTGTACAGCGGGAAGTCACTAGACAATGAGCAGTTCTTC. Its translation: CASSLYSGKSLDNEQFF.

The chain employs TRBV27 and TRBJ2-1; TRBD2 matches 9 bases. V lost 3 bases to trimming and J lost 0 bases; unmatched junction nucleotides: 6. In germline, CDR1 is MNHEY, CDR2 SMNVEV (reference sequence). CDR3 length: 17 residues. The CDR3 loop is CASSFSLAGSSYNEQFF. The CDR3 bases are TGTGCCAGCAGTTTCTCCCTAGCGGGGAGCTCCTACAATGAGCAGTTCTTC.

The chain links TRBV4-3 to TRBJ2-3; no definite D call. The CDR3 is 15 amino acids. Trimming shortened V by 0 bases and J by 0 bases, and 7 bases separated the two germline ends. Germline assignment: CDR1 LGHNA and CDR2 YSLEER. As DNA, the CDR3 is TGCGCCAGCAGCCAAGATGGAGCTAGCACAGATACGCAGTATTTT. Its protein is CASSQDGASTDTQYF.

J is TRBJ2-5 and V is TRBV27; D possibly corresponds to TRBD2 (6 bases). Per germline, CDR1 MNHEY and CDR2 SMNVEV (reference sequence). V lost 6 bases and J lost 5, with 19 bases in between. This CDR3 is 15 amino acids long. CDR3: CASSSNRGIQETQYF. The CDR3 region has the DNA TGTGCCAGCAGCTCGAATCGGGGGATTCAGGAGACCCAGTACTTC.

The V gene is TRBV10-2, the J gene TRBJ2-1; 7 bases fit TRBD1. This CDR3 is 15 amino acids long. CDR1 is WSHSY, CDR2 SAAADI, per germline. The J segment lost 5 bases and the V segment lost 9 bases, leaving 13 bases of the junction unmatched. The CDR3 nucleotides are TGCGCCAGTCAGGGGGACCTGAACCCCCACAATGAGCAGTTCTTC. Protein: CASQGDLNPHNEQFF.

The CDR3 DNA follows: TGTGCCAGCAGCTTAGCAAGTCTGGCTAGCGGAAACCAAGAGACCCAGTACTTC. Its protein is CASSLASLASGNQETQYF. The V gene is TRBV11-3, the J gene TRBJ2-5; TRBD2 agrees at 7 bases. The V segment lost 1 base and the J segment 0 bases; nucleotides outside the gene matches: 11. The length of the CDR3 is 18 residues. Germline CDR1 is SGHNT and CDR2 is YENEEA.

The chain is built from TRBV14 and TRBJ2-2, with 7 bases matching TRBD2. Germline lookup yields CDR1 SGHDN and CDR2 FVKESK. The CDR3 is 18 amino acids. The V gene end was trimmed by 0 bases and the J gene end by 7 bases; junction bases not matched to a gene: 14. The CDR3 spells CASSQEKRERERGGELFF. The DNA of the CDR3 is TGTGCCAGCAGCCAAGAAAAAAGGGAGCGGGAAAGGGGCGGGGAGCTGTTTTTT.

The chain employs TRBV6-1 and TRBJ2-3, with 8 nucleotides matching TRBD1. This CDR3 region has 14 residues. The trim removed 7 bases at V and 1 base at J, leaving 4 bases unmatched. Germline V gene lookup returns CDR1 MNHNS and CDR2 SASEGT. DNA of the CDR3: TGTGCCAGCACCCCAGGGGGCCGCACAGATACGCAGTATTTT. Translated, it gives CASTPGGRTDTQYF.

The chain uses TRBV5-1 and TRBJ2-1; TRBD2 aligns across 10 bases. The germline gives CDR1 SGHRS, CDR2 YFSETQ. The V segment lost 3 bases and the J segment 1 base; nucleotides outside the gene matches: 7. The CDR3 is made up of 17 amino acids. The CDR3 here is CASSSPRLAGSYNEQFF. The DNA for the CDR3 is TGCGCCAGCAGCTCCCCCCGACTAGCGGGTTCCTACAATGAGCAGTTCTTC.

The chain uses TRBV5-1 and TRBJ2-5; 7 nucleotides align to TRBD2. The CDR3 has 16 residues. Germline trimming cut 5 bases from V and 2 bases from J; bases unmatched to any gene: 12. Per germline, CDR1 SGHRS and CDR2 YFSETQ. In nucleotides, the CDR3 is TGCGCCAGCAGAACTTGGACTAGTTCCCCACAAGAGACCCAGTACTTC. Protein: CASRTWTSSPQETQYF.

The V and J genes are TRBV2 and TRBJ2-7; tentatively, D is TRBD2 (5 bases). Trimming stripped 8 bases from V and 2 bases from J, with 22 bases between. The CDR3 loop spans 16 amino acids. Germline assignment: CDR1 SNHLY and CDR2 FYNNEI. The CDR3 reads CASLRGGGKITYEQYF. As DNA, the CDR3 is TGTGCCAGCCTCCGGGGTGGCGGAAAAATCACCTACGAGCAGTACTTC. The full variable domain, its missing parts supplied by reference TRBV2 and TRBJ2-7, is EPEVTQTPSHQVTQMGQEVILRCVPISNHLYFYWYRQILGQKVEFLVSFYNNEISEKSEIFDDQFSVERPDGSNFTLKIRSTKLEDSAMYFCASLRGGGKITYEQYFGPGTRLTVT.

The J gene is TRBJ2-2, the V gene TRBV28, with D tentatively TRBD2 (7 bases). The germline CDR1 and CDR2 sequences are MDHEN and SYDVKM. The ends were cut back, 4 bases at V and 7 bases at J, with 19 bases in the middle. This CDR3 is built from 16 residues. CDR3 region: CASSSPRLGGVGELFF. As DNA, the CDR3 is TGTGCCAGCAGTTCCCCTCGCCTAGGGGGGGTCGGGGAGCTGTTTTTT. The full variable domain, with the rest looked up from reference TRBV28 and TRBJ2-2, is DVKVTQSSRYLVKRTGEKVFLECVQDMDHENMFWYRQDPGLGLRLIYFSYDVKMKEKGDIPEGYSVSREKKERFSLILESASTNQTSMYLCASSSPRLGGVGELFFGEGSRLTVL.

The chain carries TRBV6-1 and TRBJ2-2; tentative D call: TRBD1 (5 bases). The germline gives CDR1 MNHNS, CDR2 SASEGT. Trimming left V 2 bases short and J 1 base short, with 11 bases between. The CDR3 is 16 residues long. The CDR3 spells CASSEWRQMNTGELFF. The DNA of the CDR3 is TGTGCCAGCAGTGAATGGAGACAGATGAACACCGGGGAGCTGTTTTTT.